A selection of T cell receptor beta chains follows, all from one sample in a study of molecular identifiers for immune sequencing clone quantification. MiXCR was run by TCRdb on the PCR reads, yielding one entry per CDR3 protein. The sample contains 490,000 or so distinct CDR3 sequences, about 26% of which appear only once. The sequenced sample consisted of naive CD8+ T cells from blood, with Jurkat cell RNA spiked in. The receptors come from a human donor in good health. Some libraries in this study had Jurkat cell RNA spiked in. Both conserved end residues are part of each CDR3. The order of the fields is clone size, J gene, V gene, D gene, CDR3 protein, CDR3 DNA. A D gene is named only where the DNA matches it firmly. Size is omitted from some rows. Given values are once, few, many or a class for expanded clones.

. | TRBJ1-5 | TRBV6-5 | . | CASSALREDQPQHF | TGTGCCAGCAGCGCATTAAGGGAGGATCAGCCCCAGCATTTT
. | TRBJ1-5 | TRBV28 | . | CASSFGRVMDNQPQHF | TGTGCCAGCAGTTTTGGCAGGGTAATGGACAATCAGCCCCAGCATTTT
few | TRBJ2-5 | TRBV6-2/TRBV6-3 | . | CASRGHPGAKETQYF | TGTGCCAGCAGGGGACATCCGGGGGCAAAAGAGACCCAGTACTTC
. | TRBJ1-2 | TRBV6-1 | . | CASRGFGASNYGYTF | TGTGCCAGCAGGGGATTTGGGGCCAGTAACTATGGCTACACCTTC
many | TRBJ2-2 | TRBV5-1 | TRBD1 | CASSITGGANTGELFF | TGCGCCAGCAGCATTACAGGGGGCGCGAACACCGGGGAGCTGTTTTTT
few | TRBJ2-5 | TRBV6-2/TRBV6-3 | TRBD1 | CASSYQGDDQETQYF | TGTGCCAGCAGTTACCAGGGGGATGACCAAGAGACCCAGTACTTC
. | TRBJ1-2 | TRBV11-2 | . | CASSLGEGSVYGYTF | TGTGCCAGCAGCTTAGGGGAGGGCTCGGTCTATGGCTACACCTTC
. | TRBJ2-5 | TRBV24-1 | TRBD2 | CATSDWSGDVETQYF | TGTGCCACCAGTGATTGGAGCGGGGACGTAGAGACCCAGTACTTC
few | TRBJ2-1 | TRBV29-1 | TRBD1 | CSVEEGQGSFYNEQFF | TGCAGCGTTGAAGAAGGACAGGGATCCTTCTACAATGAGCAGTTCTTC
few | TRBJ2-7 | TRBV21-1 | . | CASRSIVLLQGREQYF | TGTGCCAGCAGATCTATAGTCCTCTTACAGGGGCGCGAGCAGTACTTC
few | TRBJ2-1 | TRBV6-5 | . | CASRTPPTTEQFF | TGTGCCAGCAGAACACCGCCGACTACCGAGCAGTTCTTC
. | TRBJ2-1 | TRBV11-2 | TRBD2 | CASSLSGASGWNNEQFF | TGTGCCAGCAGCTTATCGGGGGCTAGCGGGTGGAACAATGAGCAGTTCTTC
many | TRBJ2-7 | TRBV29-1 | . | CSVVVGAFYEQYF | TGCAGCGTTGTGGTCGGGGCCTTCTACGAGCAGTACTTC